These T cell receptor beta chains were read from a single sample in a study of cytomegalovirus exposure and HLA in healthy donors. Assay: immunoSEQ multiplex PCR; the TCRdb copy retains only in-frame clones and omits some. The data contain 100,000 to 150,000 clones, around three quarters of them singletons. The sample comprised PBMCs. The receptors were gathered from a female donor in good health and CMV-seronegative. The CDR3 runs from the conserved cysteine through the conserved F or W. The order of the fields is J gene, clone size, V gene, D gene, CDR3 DNA, CDR3 protein. A D gene is named only where the DNA matches it firmly. Clone size, where shown, is once, few, many, or a class for clones that have expanded.

>TRBJ1-1|once|TRBV7-9|NA
TGTGCCAGCAGCGTACCCGAGGGGGTGAACACTGAAGCTTTCTTT
CASSVPEGVNTEAFF
>TRBJ1-6|NA|TRBV2|TRBD1
TGTGCCAGCAGTGGGGACAGCAATTCACCCCTCCACTTT
CASSGDSNSPLHF
>TRBJ2-1|once|TRBV4-2|NA
TGTGCCAGCAGCCAAGAAGGGGGCGGGATGGGTTACAATGAGCAGTTCTTC
CASSQEGGGMGYNEQFF
>TRBJ1-1|NA|TRBV7-3|NA
TGTGCCAGCAGCTTCAGCGGGGGTAGCACTGAAGCTTTCTTT
CASSFSGGSTEAFF
>TRBJ1-2|NA|TRBV9|TRBD1
TGTGCCAGCAGCATCCAACCGGGACAGGGTAATGGCTACACCTTC
CASSIQPGQGNGYTF
>TRBJ2-5|NA|TRBV9|TRBD2
TGTGCCAGCAGCGTAGGGAGATTACTAGCGGGGGGGGGAGAGACCCAGTACTTC
CASSVGRLLAGGGETQYF
>TRBJ2-1|NA|TRBV21-1|NA
TGTGCCAGTAGCAAAGGGGCGACCTGGTGTAAGGAGCAGTTCTTC
CASSKGATWCKEQFF
>TRBJ1-6|NA|TRBV6-1|TRBD1
TGTGCCAGCAGCGGCTGGACAGGGAGCGATTCACCCCTCCACTTT
CASSGWTGSDSPLHF
>TRBJ2-4|NA|TRBV28|NA
TGTGCCAGCAGTCCAGGGGGGAGAAACATTCAGTACTTC
CASSPGGRNIQYF
>TRBJ1-2|NA|TRBV2|TRBD1
TGTGCCACCCGACGGGGGTTGGACAGGGGAGGGGGCTACACCTTC
CATRRGLDRGGGYTF
>TRBJ2-7|NA|TRBV11-2|NA
TGTGCCAGCAGCTTAGATTATCCCAGCGGGCGTTCCTACGAGCAGTACTTC
CASSLDYPSGRSYEQYF
>TRBJ1-1|NA|TRBV7-3|NA
TGTGCCAGCAGCTTATGGGGCGAAGGAACTGAAGCTTTCTTT
CASSLWGEGTEAFF
>TRBJ2-3|NA|TRBV29-1|NA
TGCAGCGTTTCGACGGGGGGCACAGATACGCAGTATTTT
CSVSTGGTDTQYF
>TRBJ2-5|NA|TRBV28|NA
TGTGCCAGCAGTATACCCCTGGGGGGAAAGTACCAAGAGACCCAGTACTTC
CASSIPLGGKYQETQYF
>TRBJ1-2|NA|TRBV27|NA
TGTGCCAGCAGGGTCGTGGGGGGCTATGGCTACACCTTC
CASRVVGGYGYTF
>TRBJ2-3|NA|TRBV10-3|NA
TGTGCCATCAGCCCGTTAGCGATCACAGATACGCAGTATTTT
CAISPLAITDTQYF
>TRBJ1-2|NA|TRBV5-1|TRBD1
TGCGCCAGCAGCTGGGGTCTCCGGGACAGGGAGTATGGCTACACCTTC
CASSWGLRDREYGYTF
>TRBJ1-1|once|TRBV27|NA
TGTGCCAGCAGTTTATTCGGACGGGGGGGCACTGAAGCTTTCTTT
CASSLFGRGGTEAFF
>TRBJ2-2|NA|TRBV6-5|TRBD2
TGTGCCAGCAGTTTTCAAGCGGGAGGGGTCGGGGAGCTGTTTTTT
CASSFQAGGVGELFF
>TRBJ2-1|NA|TRBV2|NA
TGTGCCAGCAGCCCGGACAGACAGCAGTTCTTC
CASSPDRQQFF
>TRBJ2-3|once|TRBV28|TRBD2
TGTGCCAGCAGTCCCCTAGCGGAGAGCACAGATACGCAGTATTTT
CASSPLAESTDTQYF
>TRBJ2-7|NA|TRBV14|NA
TGTGCCAGCAGCCAAGGGGAGACAGGACCCTACCAGCAGTACTTC
CASSQGETGPYQQYF
>TRBJ1-1|NA|TRBV2|NA
TGTGCCAGCATAGACAGAATCATGAACACTGAAGCTTTCTTT
CASIDRIMNTEAFF
>TRBJ2-3|NA|TRBV7-2|NA
TGTGCCAGCAGCTTAGTTAGCATTAGCACAGATACGCAGTATTTT
CASSLVSISTDTQYF
>TRBJ1-1|NA|TRBV23-1|NA
TGCGCCAGCAGTCAATTCGGTGAGGAGAGCTTTGAAGCTTTCTTT
CASSQFGEESFEAFF
>TRBJ1-2|NA|TRBV19|NA
TGTGCCAGTAGTATAAACAGGAACCAGGGAGGCTACACCTTC
CASSINRNQGGYTF
>TRBJ2-7|NA|TRBV6-1|NA
TGTGCCAGCAGTGAAGCGGAGGGTAGGGTCTCCTACGAGCAGTACTTC
CASSEAEGRVSYEQYF
>TRBJ2-3|NA|TRBV7-6|TRBD2
TGTGCCTCTAGCGGGTCCACAGATACGCAGTATTTT
CASSGSTDTQYF
>TRBJ1-4|NA|TRBV12-5|NA
TGTGCTAGTGGTTTCCAGGCCGCTGCAACTAATGAAAAACTGTTTTTT
CASGFQAAATNEKLFF